The 5 T cell receptor beta chains below come from one sample, sequenced in a study of blood T cell repertoires in COVID-19. The method was immunoSEQ multiplex PCR; TCRdb's version includes in-frame clones alone and lacks a portion of them. This sample has fewer than 70,000 clones, with over 75% found just once. Source material: peripheral blood. The source is a man aged 45-65 years with acute or convalescent COVID-19.

J is TRBJ1-6 and V is TRBV28, with TRBD1 as a possible D gene (6 bases). This CDR3 has 15 amino acids. V dropped 4 bases and J dropped 7 bases, with 14 bases sitting between them. Per the germline V gene, CDR1 is MDHEN and CDR2 is SYDVKM. The CDR3 here is CASSSRDIRNSPLHF. CDR3 DNA: TGTGCCAGCAGTTCCCGGGACATAAGAAATTCACCCCTCCACTTT.

V and J are TRBV30 and TRBJ2-5; TRBD2 might be the D (5 bases). V lost 2 bases to trimming and J lost 3 bases, with 13 bases between them. The CDR3 extends over 14 amino acids. Germline V gene lookup returns CDR1 GTSNPN and CDR2 SVGIG (reference sequence). The CDR3 is CAWSSGYREETQYF. CDR3 DNA: TGTGCCTGGAGTTCGGGGTACCGGGAAGAGACCCAGTACTTC.

The genes are TRBV10-3 and TRBJ2-3; weak D call: TRBD2 (6 bases). Germline CDR1 reads ENHRY; CDR2 reads SYGVKD. The V and J ends lost 7 bases and 3 bases respectively, with 11 bases between them. The CDR3 consists of 13 residues. The CDR3 nucleotides are TGTGCCATCACACAGCGGGCAACAGATACGCAGTATTTT. As protein: CAITQRATDTQYF.

This clone has only one observation. The rearrangement links TRBV2 to TRBJ1-2, with TRBD1 as a possible D gene (6 bases). The CDR3 contains 13 residues. Germline V gene data show CDR1 as SNHLY and CDR2 as FYNNEI. The V gene lost 6 bases and the J gene lost 7 bases, with 15 bases spanning the gap. CDR3 region: CASSEQGRRGYTF. The CDR3 nucleotides read TGTGCCAGCAGCGAACAGGGCCGGCGTGGCTACACCTTC. Based on the CDR3 plus reference TRBV2 and TRBJ1-2, the full variable domain is EPEVTQTPSHQVTQMGQEVILRCVPISNHLYFYWYRQILGQKVEFLVSFYNNEISEKSEIFDDQFSVERPDGSNFTLKIRSTKLEDSAMYFCASSEQGRRGYTFGSGTRLTVV.

This chain joins TRBV7-8 and TRBJ1-4; the match to TRBD1 covers 8 bases. This CDR3 region has 17 residues. Germline loops: CDR1 SGHVS, CDR2 FQNEAQ. V gave up 0 bases and J gave up 9 bases; unmatched junction bases: 12. The CDR3 here is CASSLARTGMTAKKLFF. In DNA form, the CDR3 reads TGTGCCAGCAGCTTAGCCCGGACAGGGATGACGGCGAAAAAACTGTTTTTT. Full variable domain (remainder filled in from reference TRBV7-8 and TRBJ1-4): GAGVSQSPRYKVAKRGQDVALRCDPISGHVSLFWYQQALGQGPEFLTYFQNEAQLDKSGLPSDRFFAERPEGSVSTLKIQRTQQEDSAVYLCASSLARTGMTAKKLFFGSGTQLSVL.